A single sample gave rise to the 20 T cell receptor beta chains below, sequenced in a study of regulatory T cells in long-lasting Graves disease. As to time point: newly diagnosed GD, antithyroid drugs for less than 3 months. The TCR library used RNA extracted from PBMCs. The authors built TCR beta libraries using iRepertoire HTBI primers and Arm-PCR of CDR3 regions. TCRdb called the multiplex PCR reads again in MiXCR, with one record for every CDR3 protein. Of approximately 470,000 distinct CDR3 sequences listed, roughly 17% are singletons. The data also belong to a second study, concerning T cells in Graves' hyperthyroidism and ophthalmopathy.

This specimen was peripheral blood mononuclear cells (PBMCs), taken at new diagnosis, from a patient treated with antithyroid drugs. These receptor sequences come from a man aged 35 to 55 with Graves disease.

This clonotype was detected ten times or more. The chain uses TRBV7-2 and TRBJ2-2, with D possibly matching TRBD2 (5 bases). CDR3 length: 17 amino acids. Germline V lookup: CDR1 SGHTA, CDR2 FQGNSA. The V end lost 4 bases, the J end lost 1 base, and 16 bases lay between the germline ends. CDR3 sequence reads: CASSSVIGGRNTGELFF. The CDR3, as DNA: TGTGCCAGCAGCTCAGTTATTGGAGGCCGGAACACCGGGGAGCTGTTTTTT.

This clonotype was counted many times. The CDR3 region is CASSQKLGNTGELFF. In DNA form, the CDR3 reads TGTGCCAGCAGTCAAAAGTTGGGGAACACCGGGGAGCTGTTTTTT. The V call is TRBV12-3 or TRBV12-4, the J call TRBJ2-2; unclear D gene. The V and J ends lost 5 bases and 1 base respectively, with 11 bases between them. The length of the CDR3 is 15 residues.

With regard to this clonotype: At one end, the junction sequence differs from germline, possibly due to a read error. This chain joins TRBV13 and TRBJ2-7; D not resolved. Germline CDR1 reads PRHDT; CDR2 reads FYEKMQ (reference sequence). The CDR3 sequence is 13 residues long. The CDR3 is CASSQGLGNEQYF. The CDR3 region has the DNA TGCGCCAGCAGCCAAGGTTTAGGGAACGAGCAGTACTTC.

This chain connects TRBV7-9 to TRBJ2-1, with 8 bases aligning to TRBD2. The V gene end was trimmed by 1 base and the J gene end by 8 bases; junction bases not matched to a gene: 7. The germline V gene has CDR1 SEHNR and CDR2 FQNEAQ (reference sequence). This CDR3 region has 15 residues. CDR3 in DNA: TGTGCCAGCAGCTTAGTGGTAGCGGGAAGGGATGAGCAGTTCTTC. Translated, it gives CASSLVVAGRDEQFF.

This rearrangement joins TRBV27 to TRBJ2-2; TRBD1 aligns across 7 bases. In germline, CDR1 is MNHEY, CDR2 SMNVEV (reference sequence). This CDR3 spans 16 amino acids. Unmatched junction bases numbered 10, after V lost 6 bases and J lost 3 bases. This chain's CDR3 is CASRTLTGSDTGELFF. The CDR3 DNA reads TGTGCCAGCAGAACATTGACAGGGTCGGACACCGGGGAGCTGTTTTTT.

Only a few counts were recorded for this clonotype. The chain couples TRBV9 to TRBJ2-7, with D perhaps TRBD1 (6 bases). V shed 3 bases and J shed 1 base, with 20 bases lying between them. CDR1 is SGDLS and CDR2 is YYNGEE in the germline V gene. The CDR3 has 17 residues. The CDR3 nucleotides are TGTGCCAGCAGCGCGACAGGTCGCACGATGAAGTCCTACGAGCAGTACTTC. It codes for CASSATGRTMKSYEQYF.

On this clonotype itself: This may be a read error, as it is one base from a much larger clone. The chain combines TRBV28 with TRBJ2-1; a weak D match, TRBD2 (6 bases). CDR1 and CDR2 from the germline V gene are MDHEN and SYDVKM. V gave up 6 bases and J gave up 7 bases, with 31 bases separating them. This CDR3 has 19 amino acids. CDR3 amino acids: CASSLRRATRLSRTNEQFF. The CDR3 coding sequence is TGTGCCAGCAGCCTCAGGAGGGCTACCAGACTCAGCAGAACGAATGAGCAGTTCTTC.

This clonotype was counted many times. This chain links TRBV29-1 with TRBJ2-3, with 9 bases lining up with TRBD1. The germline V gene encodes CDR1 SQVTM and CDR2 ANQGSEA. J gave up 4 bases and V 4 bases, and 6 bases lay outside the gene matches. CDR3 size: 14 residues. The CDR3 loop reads CSVASGTGSDTQYF. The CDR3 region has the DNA TGCAGCGTTGCATCCGGGACAGGGTCAGATACGCAGTATTTT.

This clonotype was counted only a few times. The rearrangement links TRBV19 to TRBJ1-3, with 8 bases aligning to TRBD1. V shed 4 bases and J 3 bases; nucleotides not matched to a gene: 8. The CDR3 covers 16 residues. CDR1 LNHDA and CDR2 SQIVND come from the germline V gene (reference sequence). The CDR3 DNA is TGTGCCAGTAGTACCTGGACAGGGTGGAATGGAAACACCATATATTTT. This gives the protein CASSTWTGWNGNTIYF.

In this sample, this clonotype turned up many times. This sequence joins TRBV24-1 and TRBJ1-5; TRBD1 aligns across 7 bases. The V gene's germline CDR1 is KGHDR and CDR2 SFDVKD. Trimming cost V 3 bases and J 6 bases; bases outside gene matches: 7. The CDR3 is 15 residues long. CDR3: CATSDRQGGGQPQHF. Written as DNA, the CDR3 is TGTGCCACCAGTGATCGGCAGGGGGGAGGTCAGCCCCAGCATTTT.

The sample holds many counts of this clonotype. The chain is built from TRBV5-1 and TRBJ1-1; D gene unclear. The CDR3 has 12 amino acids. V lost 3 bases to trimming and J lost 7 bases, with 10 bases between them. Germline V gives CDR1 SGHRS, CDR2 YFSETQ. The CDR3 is CASSSRIGEAFF. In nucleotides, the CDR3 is TGCGCCAGCAGCTCTAGAATTGGTGAAGCTTTCTTT. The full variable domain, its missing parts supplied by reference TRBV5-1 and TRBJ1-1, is KAGVTQTPRYLIKTRGQQVTLSCSPISGHRSVSWYQQTPGQGLQFLFEYFSETQRNKGNFPGRFSGRQFSNSRSEMNVSTLELGDSALYLCASSSRIGEAFFGQGTRLTVV.

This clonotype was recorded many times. The CDR3 is CSARGPEFNEQFF. In nucleotides, the CDR3 is TGCAGTGCTAGGGGCCCAGAGTTCAATGAGCAGTTCTTC. The chain carries TRBV20-1 and TRBJ2-1; D ambiguous. The germline V and J ends were trimmed by 3 bases and 6 bases, with 12 bases remaining between them. Germline V gene data show CDR1 as DFQATT and CDR2 as SNEGSKA (reference sequence). CDR3 length: 13 residues.

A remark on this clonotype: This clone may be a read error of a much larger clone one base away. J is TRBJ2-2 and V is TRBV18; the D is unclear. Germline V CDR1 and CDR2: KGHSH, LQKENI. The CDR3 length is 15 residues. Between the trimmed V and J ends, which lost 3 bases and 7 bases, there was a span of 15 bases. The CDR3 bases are TGTGCCAGCTCACCCTATCAGGACCGGGTCGGGGAGCTGTTTTTT. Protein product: CASSPYQDRVGELFF.

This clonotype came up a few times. CDR3 DNA sequence: TGTGCCACCAGCAGAGGCAGGGGCACTCGGCCCCAGCATTTT. Its translation: CATSRGRGTRPQHF. The V gene is TRBV15, the J gene TRBJ1-5; D is possibly TRBD1 (6 bases). This CDR3 is built from 14 residues. Trimming pared 1 base from V and 9 bases from J, leaving 13 bases between. Germline V gives CDR1 LNHNV, CDR2 YYDKDF (reference sequence).

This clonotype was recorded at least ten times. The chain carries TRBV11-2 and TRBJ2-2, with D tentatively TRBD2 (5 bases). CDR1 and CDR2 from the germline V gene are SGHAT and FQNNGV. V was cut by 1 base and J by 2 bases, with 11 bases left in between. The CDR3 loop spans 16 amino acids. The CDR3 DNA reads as TGTGCCAGCAGCTTAGGTCCCGGGGTAAACACCGGGGAGCTGTTTTTT. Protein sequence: CASSLGPGVNTGELFF.

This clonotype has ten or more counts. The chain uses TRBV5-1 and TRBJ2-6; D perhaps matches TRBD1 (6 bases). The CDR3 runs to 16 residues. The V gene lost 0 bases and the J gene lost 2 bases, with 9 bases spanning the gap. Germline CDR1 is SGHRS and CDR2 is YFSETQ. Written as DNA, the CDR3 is TGCGCCAGCAGCTTGGGGGGGCGCACTGGGGCCAACGTCCTGACTTTC. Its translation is CASSLGGRTGANVLTF.

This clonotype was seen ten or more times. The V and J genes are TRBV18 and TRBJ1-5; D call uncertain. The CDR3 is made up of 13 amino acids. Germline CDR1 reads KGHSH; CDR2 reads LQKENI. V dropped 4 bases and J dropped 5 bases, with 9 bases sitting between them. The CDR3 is CASSLEGDQPQHF. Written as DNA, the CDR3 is TGTGCCAGCTCACTAGAGGGAGATCAGCCCCAGCATTTT.

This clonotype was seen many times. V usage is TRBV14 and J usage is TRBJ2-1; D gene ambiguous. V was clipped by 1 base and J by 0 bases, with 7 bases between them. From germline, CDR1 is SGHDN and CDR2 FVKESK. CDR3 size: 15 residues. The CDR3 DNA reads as TGTGCCAGCAGCCAAGTCAAAAGCTCCTACAATGAGCAGTTCTTC. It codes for CASSQVKSSYNEQFF.

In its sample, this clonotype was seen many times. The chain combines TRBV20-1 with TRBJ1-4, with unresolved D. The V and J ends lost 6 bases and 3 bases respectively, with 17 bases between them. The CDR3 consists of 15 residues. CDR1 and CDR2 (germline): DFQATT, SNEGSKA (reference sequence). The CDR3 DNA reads TGCAGTGCCCGTAGGCCGTGGGATTCTAATGAAAAACTGTTTTTT. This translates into CSARRPWDSNEKLFF.

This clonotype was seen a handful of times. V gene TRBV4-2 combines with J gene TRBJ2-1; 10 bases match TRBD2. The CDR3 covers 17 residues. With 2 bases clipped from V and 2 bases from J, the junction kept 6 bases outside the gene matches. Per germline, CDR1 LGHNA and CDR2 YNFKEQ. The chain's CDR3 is CASSQSSGTSAYNEQFF. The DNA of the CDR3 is TGTGCCAGCAGCCAATCATCCGGGACTAGCGCCTACAATGAGCAGTTCTTC.